The 2 T cell receptor beta chains given below trace back to one sample, sequenced in a study of regulatory T cells in long-lasting Graves disease. Regarding time point: persistent/refractory GD, antithyroid drugs over 5 years with positive TRAb. From PBMCs, RNA was extracted and then used to make the TCR library. To make TCR beta libraries, researchers used iRepertoire HTBI primers and Arm-PCR of CDR3 regions. TCRdb ran MiXCR on the multiplex PCR reads and lists one entry per CDR3 protein. The data show about 450,000 distinct CDR3 sequences, with about 20% seen just once and about a quarter held by the top ten. The sample here was peripheral blood mononuclear cells (PBMCs), taken when the disease was refractory, from a patient treated with antithyroid drugs. The receptors shown here come from a female donor with Graves disease.

Notes on this clonotype: A far larger clone is one nucleotide away, so this likely arose from a read error. This chain joins TRBV6-2 or TRBV6-3 and TRBJ1-5, with D hard to call. The length of the CDR3 is 14 residues. Germline lookup yields CDR1 MNHEY and CDR2 SVGEGT. V lost 5 bases and J 4 bases, leaving 12 bases between the germline ends. CDR3 bases: TGTGCCAGCAGTATGAGGGTCTCAAATCAGCCCCAGCATTTT. It yields the protein CASSMRVSNQPQHF.

This clonotype occurred many times. V and J are TRBV6-1 and TRBJ1-2, with D unresolved. There are 19 residues in the CDR3. Trimming removed 0 bases from V and 6 bases from J, with 26 bases in between. Germline lookup yields CDR1 MNHNS and CDR2 SASEGT. CDR3 sequence (DNA): TGTGCCAGCAGTGAAGCGTTACTAGCGGGAGTCAACGTGAAGCATGGCTACACCTTC. Translated: CASSEALLAGVNVKHGYTF.